These 2 T cell receptor beta chains originate from one sample sequenced in a study of T-cell memory formation after mild COVID-19. One entry per CDR3 protein results from TCRdb running MiXCR on the 5' RACE reads. The sample holds about half a million distinct CDR3 sequences; about 18% are singletons and the top ten take roughly an eighth. The source material was PBMCs or a T cell subset sorted from them (not recorded which). Source of these receptors: an adult woman who had mild COVID-19 (a few samples of this study predate the infection). Cell type and time point are not known.

This clonotype was counted ten times or more. V and J are TRBV5-1 and TRBJ1-1; no firm D call. Germline CDR1 and CDR2: SGHRS and YFSETQ. V was clipped by 0 bases and J by 0 bases, with 9 bases between them. The CDR3 consists of 15 residues. CDR3 nucleotides: TGCGCCAGCAGCTTGGGGACCGCGATGAACACTGAAGCTTTCTTT. It encodes CASSLGTAMNTEAFF.

This clonotype was found many times. The chain carries TRBV7-8 and TRBJ2-3; 15 bases agree with TRBD2. The V gene end was trimmed by 4 bases and the J gene end by 2 bases; junction bases not matched to a gene: 7. The CDR3 covers 18 residues. Germline assignment: CDR1 SGHVS and CDR2 FQNEAQ. CDR3 in amino acids: CASSSGLAGGLLTDTQYF. In DNA, the CDR3 is TGTGCCAGCAGCTCAGGACTAGCGGGAGGGCTACTCACAGATACGCAGTATTTT.